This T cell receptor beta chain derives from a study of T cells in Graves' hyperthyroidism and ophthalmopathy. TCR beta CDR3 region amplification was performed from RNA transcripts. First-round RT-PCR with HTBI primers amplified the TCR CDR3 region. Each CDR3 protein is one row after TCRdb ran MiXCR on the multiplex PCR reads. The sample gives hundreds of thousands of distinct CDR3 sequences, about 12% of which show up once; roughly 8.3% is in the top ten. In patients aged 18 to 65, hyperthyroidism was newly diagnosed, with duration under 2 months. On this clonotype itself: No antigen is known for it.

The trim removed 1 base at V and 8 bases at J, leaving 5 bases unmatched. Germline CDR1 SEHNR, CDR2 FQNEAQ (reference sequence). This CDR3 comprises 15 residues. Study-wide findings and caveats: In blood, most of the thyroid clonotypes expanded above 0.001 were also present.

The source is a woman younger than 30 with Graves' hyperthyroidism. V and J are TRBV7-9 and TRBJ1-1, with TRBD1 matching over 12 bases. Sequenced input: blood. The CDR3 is CASSLEGQGASEAFF. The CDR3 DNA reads TGTGCCAGCAGCTTAGAGGGACAGGGGGCGTCGGAAGCTTTCTTT.